This T cell receptor beta chain was retrieved from a study of T cells after posttransplantation cyclophosphamide. Germline V gene data show CDR1 as LNHDA and CDR2 as SQIVND (reference sequence). CDR3 size: 12 residues. Trimming cost V 5 bases and J 7 bases, with 11 bases left between them. Assay: immunoSEQ multiplex PCR; the TCRdb copy retains only in-frame clones and omits some. Here the sample spans around 66,000 clones, roughly 95% being singletons. The clonotype comes from a woman younger than 45 in good health and a related stem cell transplant donor. V usage is TRBV19 and J usage is TRBJ1-2; TRBD1 is a possible D gene (5 bases). The source material was PBMCs. Here the CDR3 reads CASSRQRGGYTF. In nucleotides, the CDR3 is TGTGCCAGTAGTCGACAGAGGGGTGGCTACACCTTC.